Sequencing of this T cell receptor (beta chain) was carried out in a study of beta chain features in type 1 diabetes. Study-wide findings and caveats: TCRB CDR3s from Type 1 diabetes patients were moderately but significantly shorter in all four CD4+ subsets. Comparison showed that naive, central memory and Treg TCRB repertoires appeared more similar among patients than among healthy donors.

On this clone: What it binds is not known.

The investigators reverse transcribed all of the isolated RNA, so they sequenced expressed TCRB transcripts. Profiling relied on immunoSEQ multiplex PCR, and the TCRdb table lists in-frame clones only, not all of them. Of a few hundred thousand clones listed, around 13% are singletons. Every participating donor gave one draw, a heparinised blood sample averaging around 100 mL. Germline CDR1 reads GTSNPN; CDR2 reads SVGIG (reference sequence). Trimming stripped 0 bases from V and 1 base from J, with 9 bases between. This CDR3 has 15 residues. Source material: naive CD4+ T cells from blood. The chain carries TRBV30 and TRBJ2-2, with D uncertain. This TCR was recovered from a man in his late teens or twenties in good health. In DNA form, the CDR3 reads TGTGCCTGGAGTGTCTTCACGGGGAACACCGGGGAGCTGTTTTTT. Amino acids: CAWSVFTGNTGELFF.